This TCR beta chain emerged from a study of cytomegalovirus exposure and HLA in healthy donors. General study results and limits: One cluster of highly shared sequence variants probably arose as a sequencing artifact. Evidence from a later analysis indicated that most CMV-associated TCR beta chains looked HLA-restricted. V segments that were indistinguishable, TRBV6-2 and TRBV6-3 among them, were omitted from analysis.

Details on this clone: The antigen is unknown.

The PCR ran on 60 Vbeta and 13 Jbeta primers. Assay used: immunoSEQ multiplex PCR; TCRdb lists only in-frame clones, some missing. The profile shows fewer than 300,000 clones, over 70% of them singletons. Germline loops: CDR1 SEHNR, CDR2 FQNEAQ (reference sequence). Trimming took 4 bases from V and 5 from J; bases not matched to a gene: 3. This CDR3 contains 14 residues. Healthy bone marrow donors supplied every sample. V gene TRBV7-9 combines with J gene TRBJ1-3; 9 nucleotides match TRBD1. The source material was PBMCs. The source is a girl aged 2 to 10 in good health and CMV-seronegative. CDR3 in DNA: TGTGCCAGCAGCTACGGGACAGGGCGAAACACCATATATTTT. This gives the protein CASSYGTGRNTIYF.